This TCR beta chain was recorded in a study of CD8 T cells in Susac syndrome. Broader study findings: As acknowledged by the study, its TCR sequencing and HLA analysis included a relatively small number of individuals.

To note about this clonotype: The antigen is unknown.

When the RNA was reverse transcribed, random hexamers were used with an input of roughly 0.45 to 1 ug. Each CDR3 protein is one row after TCRdb ran MiXCR on the immunoSEQ multiplex PCR reads. The table has around 130,000 distinct CDR3 sequences, about 94% seen once. The trim removed 5 bases at V and 8 bases at J, leaving 7 bases unmatched. The CDR3 has 13 residues. Germline-derived CDR1 and CDR2 are SGHVS and FNYEAQ. Sample: CD4+ T cells from PBMCs. The sequence was obtained from a human donor with multiple sclerosis. J is TRBJ1-1 and V is TRBV7-6; 8 nucleotides align to TRBD1. For the CDR3, the DNA is TGTGCCAGCAGCCCCCTTAGGGACAGGGAAGCTTTCTTT. Protein: CASSPLRDREAFF.